Each of the 7 T cell receptor beta chains below was sequenced from the same sample in a study of T cells after yellow fever vaccination (dated by TCRdb to about 2019). What the treatment or condition label conveys for this sample: live attenuated yellow fever vaccine strain. Library prep was done by 5' RACE. TCRdb names Illumina HiSeq 2500 as the instrument used. Using fastp trimming at Q25 and MiXCR clonotype assembly, TCRdb reanalyzed the public sequencing data and kept in-frame beta chains. Duplicate CDR3 protein sequences are folded into a single record with the most common DNA and genes. The sample includes 90,000 to 150,000 distinct CDR3 sequences, with 7.2% observed a single time. The ten most abundant clones make up 2.7% of the sample. The sample was CD4+ T cells sorted from PBMCs, taken around 45 days after the first yellow fever vaccination. The receptors here all came from a man aged 18 to 30 who received the YFV17D yellow fever vaccine.

This clonotype has ten or more counts. Mismatch with germline at one junction end may stem from a read error. The J gene is TRBJ2-1, the V gene TRBV4-2; 12 positions agree with TRBD2. The V gene's germline CDR1 is LGHNA and CDR2 YNFKEQ. The CDR3 loop spans 14 amino acids. The CDR3 nucleotides read TGTGCCAGCAGCCAAGATCTGCGACTAGCGGGGGCCAACTTC. It is translated as CASSQDLRLAGANF.

This clonotype was picked up many times. The CDR3 DNA sequence: TGTGCCAGTAGGAGGACGGAAACGAATGAGCAGTTCTTC. This sequence encodes CASRRTETNEQFF. J is TRBJ2-1 and V is TRBV19; D ambiguous. CDR1 and CDR2 from the germline V gene are LNHDA and SQIVND (reference sequence). There are 13 residues in the CDR3. Deletions cut 6 bases from V and 7 bases from J, with 13 bases between.

This clonotype was counted ten times or more. This chain links TRBV30 with TRBJ2-5; a weak D match, TRBD1 (5 bases). CDR1 and CDR2 from the germline V gene are GTSNPN and SVGIG (reference sequence). V lost 1 base, J lost 5 bases, and 11 bases lay in between. The CDR3 loop spans 13 amino acids. CDR3 in DNA: TGTGCCTGGAGTGGACTGACAGAGGAGACCCAGTACTTC. Protein product: CAWSGLTEETQYF.

This clonotype was recorded many times. The CDR3 protein is CSARRGHGAETQYF. The CDR3 coding sequence is TGCAGCGCCCGCCGAGGTCACGGGGCAGAGACCCAGTACTTC. The chain links TRBV29-1 to TRBJ2-5; D is tentatively TRBD1 or TRBD2 (5 bases each). CDR3 length: 14 residues. Germline assignment: CDR1 SQVTM and CDR2 ANQGSEA. V gave up 7 bases and J gave up 4 bases, with 19 bases separating them. Full variable domain (outside the CDR3, taken from reference TRBV29-1 and TRBJ2-5): SAVISQKPSRDICQRGTSLTIQCQVDSQVTMMFWYRQQPGQSLTLIATANQGSEATYESGFVIDKFPISRPNLTFSTLTVSNMSPEDSSIYLCSARRGHGAETQYFGPGTRLLVL.

In this sample, this clonotype turned up many times. The chain recombines TRBV20-1 with TRBJ2-5; TRBD1 matches at 9 bases. This CDR3 is 14 amino acids long. CDR1 and CDR2 (germline): DFQATT, SNEGSKA (reference sequence). With 4 bases clipped from V and 0 bases from J, the junction kept 3 bases outside the gene matches. CDR3 residues: CSAIWTGDQETQYF. For the CDR3, the DNA is TGCAGTGCTATTTGGACAGGGGACCAAGAGACCCAGTACTTC.

This clonotype was counted ten times or more. The chain combines TRBV11-2 with TRBJ1-1; TRBD1 agrees at 7 bases. Trimming at V came to 5 bases and at J to 0 bases, leaving 6 bases not matched to a gene. This CDR3 region has 15 residues. Germline lookup yields CDR1 SGHAT and CDR2 FQNNGV. CDR3 coding DNA: TGTGCCAGCAGCCCAAGGACAGGCGTGAACACTGAAGCTTTCTTT. Encoded protein: CASSPRTGVNTEAFF.

This clonotype was detected ten times or more. This chain connects TRBV29-1 to TRBJ2-7; TRBD2 agrees at 13 bases. Trimming at V came to 4 bases and at J to 3 bases, leaving 3 bases not matched to a gene. This CDR3 contains 14 residues. Germline V lookup: CDR1 SQVTM, CDR2 ANQGSEA. The chain's CDR3 is CSVGLAGGHYEQYF. The CDR3, as DNA: TGCAGCGTTGGACTAGCGGGGGGCCACTACGAGCAGTACTTC.